The clone carrying this T cell receptor beta chain was observed a single time. Some clones are missing from TCRdb's copy, which holds only in-frame ones; the method was immunoSEQ multiplex PCR. The table includes about 510,000 clones, about 95% detected once. Donors, healthy HIV-negative adults, lacked recent acute infections or vaccinations. Among the donors, all were Caucasian adults who lived in Nashville, Tennessee. This specimen comes from a study of shared clonotypes between healthy human individuals. At the level of the study: There were three CD4 naive, three CD4 memory, two CD8 naive and one CD8 memory plates per donor.

The source material was naive CD4+ T cells sorted from blood. Stated subset: CD45RA+ positively selected. The sequence was obtained from a woman under 40 in good health.

The CDR3 region is CASSALAPLDNQPQHF. The CDR3 nucleotides are TGTGCCAGCAGCGCGCTAGCCCCGTTAGACAATCAGCCCCAGCATTTT. The genes are TRBV5-5 and TRBJ1-5; D not resolved. CDR1 is SGHKS and CDR2 is YYEKEE in the germline V gene (reference sequence). The CDR3 runs to 16 residues. Trimming shortened V by 4 bases and J by 3 bases, and 17 bases separated the two germline ends. Filled out from reference TRBV5-5 and TRBJ1-5, the complete variable domain reads DAGVTQSPTHLIKTRGQQVTLRCSPISGHKSVSWYQQVLGQGPQFIFQYYEKEERGRGNFPDRFSARQFPNYSSELNVNALLLGDSALYLCASSALAPLDNQPQHFGDGTRLSIL.